This is a list of T cell receptor beta chains from one sample in a study of OX40 agonist ivuxolimab in advanced cancers. The data were produced by immunoSEQ multiplex PCR, yet TCRdb's version contains in-frame clones alone and is incomplete. This sample has 10,000 to 13,000 clones; 80% occur once, and the top ten carry around 13%. The sample here was CD4+ or CD8+ T cells sorted from blood, taken in a trial of the OX40 agonist ivuxolimab. The receptors originated from an adult with an advanced solid tumor such as melanoma, head and neck, liver or kidney cancer. CDR3s include the opening cysteine and the closing phenylalanine or tryptophan. D genes are given only for firm matches. Expanded clones get a size class; other rows say once, few or many, or leave the size out.

>TRBD2|TRBV4-2|TRBJ2-7|-
CASSQEWSGDLSEQYF
TGTGCCAGCAGCCAAGAATGGAGCGGGGATCTCTCCGAGCAGTACTTC
>TRBD1|TRBV9|TRBJ2-7|-
CASSRSLDRVYEQYF
TGTGCCAGCAGCCGTAGTTTGGACAGGGTCTACGAGCAGTACTTC
>-|TRBV11-3|TRBJ2-1|-
CASSFGTANEQFF
TGTGCCAGCAGCTTCGGGACTGCCAATGAGCAGTTCTTC
>-|TRBV5-1|TRBJ2-1|-
CASSLRSHLDEQFF
TGCGCCAGCAGCTTGAGATCCCACTTGGATGAGCAGTTCTTC
>TRBD2|TRBV5-8|TRBJ2-7|-
CASSWTSGGAQEQYF
TGTGCCAGCAGCTGGACTAGCGGGGGGGCTCAAGAGCAGTACTTC
>-|TRBV7-6|TRBJ2-7|-
CASSSGFQEQYF
TGTGCCAGCAGCTCAGGGTTCCAGGAGCAGTACTTC
>-|TRBV9|TRBJ2-4|-
CAHLTGRIQYF
TGTGCCCACCTTACGGGTAGGATTCAGTACTTC
>TRBD2|TRBV7-9|TRBJ2-7|-
CASAGTLREGYEQYF
TGTGCCAGCGCAGGGACCTTGCGGGAGGGGTACGAGCAGTACTTC
>-|TRBV6-1|TRBJ1-1|-
CASSEKTSEAFF
TGTGCCAGCAGTGAAAAGACATCAGAAGCTTTCTTT
>-|TRBV14|TRBJ2-7|-
CASSQYGVGYEQYF
TGTGCCAGCAGCCAGTATGGGGTCGGCTACGAGCAGTACTTC
>TRBD2|TRBV5-5|TRBJ2-7|-
CASSLGLAGGSYEQYF
TGTGCCAGCAGCCTTGGACTAGCGGGCGGATCCTACGAGCAGTACTTC
>-|TRBV5-6|TRBJ2-7|-
CASSLVAGEQYF
TGTGCCAGCAGCTTGGTGGCGGGCGAGCAGTACTTC
>-|TRBV5-6|TRBJ1-4|-
CASSSERDTNEKLFF
TGTGCCAGCAGCTCAGAACGGGACACTAATGAAAAACTGTTTTTT
>-|TRBV7-9|TRBJ2-2|-
CATEAGELFF
TGTGCCACCGAGGCCGGGGAGCTGTTTTTT
>-|TRBV7-9|TRBJ2-7|-
CASSLAPHDEQYF
TGTGCCAGCAGCTTAGCACCCCACGACGAGCAGTACTTC
>-|TRBV7-8|TRBJ2-5|-
CASRKAGQETQYF
TGTGCCAGCAGGAAAGCGGGCCAAGAGACCCAGTACTTC
>TRBD2|TRBV6-5|TRBJ2-1|-
CASSYSLAEYNEQFF
TGTGCCAGCAGTTACTCTCTAGCGGAATACAATGAGCAGTTCTTC
>TRBD2|TRBV6-4|TRBJ2-3|-
CASSPTSGSSGDTQYF
TGTGCCAGCAGTCCGACTAGCGGGAGCTCTGGAGATACGCAGTATTTT
>-|TRBV7-9|TRBJ1-2|-
CASSFPIEVNSGYTF
TGTGCCAGCAGCTTCCCTATCGAGGTTAATTCTGGCTACACCTTC
>-|TRBV7-9|TRBJ1-2|once
CASSLISSINYGYTF
TGTGCCAGCAGCTTAATATCAAGCATTAACTATGGCTACACCTTC
>TRBD1|TRBV10-3|TRBJ2-7|once
CAISESIGERGTGVHEQYF
TGTGCCATCAGTGAGTCAATCGGAGAGCGAGGAACAGGGGTACACGAGCAGTACTTC
>-|TRBV27|TRBJ2-5|-
CASSLFSGSGEETQYF
TGTGCCAGCAGTTTGTTCTCGGGTAGCGGAGAAGAGACCCAGTACTTC
>TRBD2|TRBV4-2|TRBJ2-1|-
CASSLTGGGNNEQFF
TGTGCCAGCAGCCTTACGGGCGGGGGGAACAATGAGCAGTTCTTC
>TRBD2|TRBV5-4|TRBJ2-2|-
CASSLGLAGGNTGELFF
TGTGCCAGCAGTCTCGGACTAGCGGGGGGAAACACCGGGGAGCTGTTTTTT
>-|TRBV29-1|TRBJ2-7|-
CSVWTGEQYF
TGCAGCGTCTGGACTGGCGAGCAGTACTTC
>-|TRBV29-1|TRBJ1-1|-
CSVERAGEAFF
TGCAGCGTTGAGCGGGCGGGTGAAGCTTTCTTT
>-|TRBV7-6|TRBJ2-5|-
CASSPPGPLQETQYF
TGTGCCAGCAGCCCCCCGGGGCCCCTCCAAGAGACCCAGTACTTC
>TRBD2|TRBV7-9|TRBJ2-2|-
CASSYERAGGPTGELFF
TGTGCCAGCAGCTACGAAAGGGCGGGAGGGCCAACCGGGGAGCTGTTTTTT
>-|TRBV7-3|TRBJ2-1|-
CASSYGLDSYNEQFF
TGTGCCAGCAGCTATGGACTTGACTCCTACAATGAGCAGTTCTTC
>-|TRBV27|TRBJ1-5|once
CASSSGSQPQHF
TGTGCCAGCAGTTCCGGGAGCCAGCCCCAGCATTTT
>-|TRBV9|TRBJ1-2|-
CASSVSHNYGYTF
TGTGCCAGCAGCGTTAGTCATAACTATGGCTACACCTTC
>TRBD1|TRBV19|TRBJ2-1|-
CASSLTGDHNEQFF
TGTGCCAGTAGTTTAACAGGGGATCACAATGAGCAGTTCTTC
>TRBD2|TRBV5-4|TRBJ2-3|once
CASSPTSGSSDTQYF
TGTGCCAGCAGCCCGACTAGCGGGAGTTCCGATACGCAGTATTTT
>-|TRBV19|TRBJ1-6|medium-sized
CASSIGGSPLHF
TGTGCCAGTAGTATAGGGGGGTCACCCCTCCACTTT
>-|TRBV7-2|TRBJ1-1|-
CASSLGANTEAFF
TGTGCCAGCAGCTTAGGGGCGAACACTGAAGCTTTCTTT
>TRBD1|TRBV9|TRBJ2-1|-
CASSVGTGIGEQFF
TGTGCCAGCAGCGTAGGGACAGGGATCGGGGAGCAGTTCTTC
>-|TRBV7-9|TRBJ1-1|-
CASTPSLGNTEAFF
TGTGCCAGCACCCCGTCTCTCGGCAACACTGAAGCTTTCTTT
>-|TRBV15|TRBJ2-7|-
CATSGERDEQYF
TGTGCCACCAGCGGGGAAAGGGACGAGCAGTACTTC
>TRBD2|TRBV7-7|TRBJ2-1|-
CASSERGGASNEQFF
TGTGCTAGCAGCGAACGCGGGGGGGCCTCCAATGAGCAGTTCTTC
>TRBD2|TRBV7-3|TRBJ2-1|-
CASSLTGTSGPYNEQFF
TGTGCCAGCAGCTTAACGGGGACTAGCGGGCCCTACAATGAGCAGTTCTTC
>-|TRBV11-1|TRBJ2-5|few
CASSRSSNSQETQYF
TGTGCCAGCAGCCGATCGTCTAACTCACAAGAGACCCAGTACTTC
>TRBD2|TRBV7-9|TRBJ2-2|-
CASSSGLAGFTGELFF
TGTGCCAGCAGCTCGGGACTAGCGGGGTTCACCGGGGAGCTGTTTTTT
>-|TRBV6-5|TRBJ2-2|-
CASSYRGTGELFF
TGTGCCAGCAGTTACAGGGGCACCGGGGAGCTGTTTTTT
>-|TRBV4-2|TRBJ1-5|-
CASSQEGSGQFNQPQHF
TGTGCCAGCAGCCAAGAGGGATCCGGACAGTTCAATCAGCCCCAGCATTTT
>-|TRBV11-2|TRBJ1-5|-
CASSQPSPTRGSNQPQHF
TGTGCCAGCAGCCAACCGTCACCCACCCGGGGAAGCAATCAGCCCCAGCATTTT
>TRBD2|TRBV27|TRBJ2-7|once
CASSSTSGRALHEQYF
TGTGCCAGCAGTTCGACTAGCGGGAGGGCCCTCCACGAGCAGTACTTC
>TRBD2|TRBV5-4|TRBJ2-1|-
CASSSLGAGGPGNEQFF
TGTGCCAGCAGCTCTCTCGGAGCGGGAGGGCCAGGAAATGAGCAGTTCTTC
>-|TRBV15|TRBJ1-5|once
CATSRDWASGNQPQHF
TGTGCCACCAGCAGAGATTGGGCGTCAGGCAATCAGCCCCAGCATTTT
>TRBD1|TRBV10-3|TRBJ2-2|-
CAISDPDRTGELFF
TGTGCCATCAGTGACCCGGACAGGACGGGGGAGCTGTTTTTT
>TRBD1|TRBV29-1|TRBJ1-2|-
CSVDGTGLNYGYTF
TGCAGCGTTGATGGGACAGGACTTAACTATGGCTACACCTTC
>-|TRBV10-2|TRBJ2-7|-
CASSESGEQYF
TGCGCCAGCAGTGAGTCGGGCGAGCAGTACTTC
>-|TRBV6-5|TRBJ1-1|-
CASSYSMTEAFF
TGTGCCAGCAGTTACTCGATGACTGAAGCTTTCTTT
>-|TRBV5-6|TRBJ2-3|-
CASSFSGAGTDTQYF
TGTGCCAGCAGCTTCTCGGGGGCAGGGACAGATACGCAGTATTTT
>-|TRBV10-3|TRBJ2-1|-
CAIGGHYNEQFF
TGTGCCATCGGGGGGCACTACAATGAGCAGTTCTTC
>TRBD1|TRBV6-5|TRBJ1-5|few
CASRRQGGSNQPQHF
TGTGCCAGCAGACGACAGGGTGGAAGCAATCAGCCCCAGCATTTT
>-|TRBV12-5|TRBJ2-7|-
CASGFWRDEQYF
TGTGCTAGTGGTTTTTGGAGGGACGAGCAGTACTTC
>-|TRBV27|TRBJ2-1|-
CASSLAQPYNEQFF
TGTGCCAGCAGTTTGGCGCAGCCATACAATGAGCAGTTCTTC
>-|TRBV27|TRBJ1-1|-
CASSQPGTEAFF
TGTGCCAGCAGTCAACCGGGGACTGAAGCTTTCTTT
>TRBD2|TRBV7-2|TRBJ2-7|-
CASSWRGGYYEQYF
TGTGCCAGCAGCTGGCGGGGGGGGTACTACGAGCAGTACTTC